What follows are 16 T cell receptor beta chains derived from one specimen sequenced in a study of cytomegalovirus exposure and HLA in healthy donors. Vbeta (60) and Jbeta (13) primers were used in the PCR. Data came from immunoSEQ multiplex PCR; TCRdb stores just in-frame clones and leaves some out. This sample yields 100,000 to 120,000 clones, of which over 70% are seen a single time; 4% to 5% belongs to the top ten. The sequenced sample was PBMCs. All receptors derive from a woman aged 40 to 50 in good health and CMV-seropositive.

The chain uses TRBV18 and TRBJ1-1, with 7 nucleotides matching TRBD1. Trimming removed 3 bases from V and 3 bases from J; junction bases left unmatched: 10. Per germline, CDR1 KGHSH and CDR2 LQKENI. This CDR3 contains 16 residues. The CDR3 region is CASSPQGGHGDTEAFF. The CDR3 DNA follows: TGTGCCAGCTCACCCCAGGGGGGACACGGGGACACTGAAGCTTTCTTT.

The chain couples TRBV28 to TRBJ1-5; D is uncertain. Trimming stripped 8 bases from V and 7 bases from J, with 21 bases between. The CDR3 has 15 residues. Germline V gives CDR1 MDHEN, CDR2 SYDVKM. This CDR3 reads CASLKDRGGGQPQHF. DNA for the CDR3: TGTGCCAGCTTAAAGGACCGGGGAGGAGGGCAGCCCCAGCATTTT.

In its sample, this clone was seen a few times. The chain uses TRBV7-9 and TRBJ2-3, with 7 bases that match TRBD1. In germline, CDR1 is SEHNR, CDR2 FQNEAQ (reference sequence). The CDR3 contains 14 residues. Trimming cost V 7 bases and J 4 bases; bases outside gene matches: 8. The CDR3 loop is CASTPGTAADTQYF. In nucleotides, the CDR3 is TGTGCCAGCACACCTGGGACAGCAGCAGATACGCAGTATTTT.

The rearrangement links TRBV15 to TRBJ2-4, with 11 bases matching TRBD2. The CDR3 runs 14 residues. The germline CDR1 and CDR2 sequences are LNHNV and YYDKDF (reference sequence). Trimming removed 5 bases from V and 6 bases from J; junction bases left unmatched: 3. CDR3 protein: CATSGTSGGNIQYF. In DNA, the CDR3 is TGTGCCACCAGCGGAACTAGCGGGGGAAACATTCAGTACTTC.

The J gene is TRBJ1-3, the V gene TRBV19, with D unresolved. In germline, CDR1 is LNHDA, CDR2 SQIVND (reference sequence). V was cut by 1 base and J by 0 bases, with 7 bases left in between. The CDR3 has 15 amino acids. CDR3 protein: CASSIGTVSGNTIYF. CDR3 nucleotide sequence: TGTGCCAGTAGTATAGGAACAGTCTCTGGAAACACCATATATTTT.

This clone is a singleton in its sample. Sequence at one end of the junction differs from germline and may be a read error. CDR3 amino acids: CASSKASGLNDEQFF. The CDR3 DNA reads as TGTGCCAGCAGTAAAGCTAGCGGGCTTAACGATGAGCAGTTCTTC. The V and J genes are TRBV6-1 and TRBJ2-1; 8 nucleotides align to TRBD2. The CDR3 covers 15 residues. Germline CDR1 and CDR2: MNHNS and SASEGT.

This clone showed up just once. The chain links TRBV7-6 to TRBJ2-1; 8 bases line up with TRBD2. From germline, CDR1 is SGHVS and CDR2 FNYEAQ. CDR3 length: 15 residues. J gave up 2 bases and V 5 bases, and 5 bases lay outside the gene matches. The CDR3 nucleotides read TGTGCCAGCAGCCCCACTAGCGGAACCTACAATGAGCAGTTCTTC. It is translated as CASSPTSGTYNEQFF.

The V gene is TRBV5-1, the J gene TRBJ2-7; 10 bases match TRBD2. Trimming removed 0 bases from V and 4 bases from J; junction bases left unmatched: 10. The CDR3 covers 17 residues. Germline CDR1 is SGHRS and CDR2 is YFSETQ. The CDR3 spells CASSLATSGEGIYEQYF. DNA of the CDR3: TGCGCCAGCAGCTTGGCTACTAGCGGGGAAGGAATTTACGAGCAGTACTTC.

The chain joins TRBV27 to TRBJ2-7; a possible D gene is TRBD1 (6 bases). This CDR3 is built from 15 residues. V was cut by 3 bases and J by 0 bases, with 12 bases left in between. Germline V gene data show CDR1 as MNHEY and CDR2 as SMNVEV (reference sequence). Here the CDR3 DNA reads TGTGCCAGCAGTTTTGGGGGCCGCAGCTCCTACGAGCAGTACTTC. The encoded protein is CASSFGGRSSYEQYF.

The chain couples TRBV19 to TRBJ1-4; possible D gene TRBD1, 5 bases. V was cut by 1 base and J by 1 base, with 13 bases left in between. The CDR3 covers 17 residues. The germline V gene encodes CDR1 LNHDA and CDR2 SQIVND (reference sequence). CDR3 loop: CASSIGRGPLTNEKLFF. In nucleotides, the CDR3 is TGTGCCAGTAGTATAGGGCGGGGACCCTTAACTAATGAAAAACTGTTTTTT.

This clone was recorded a few times. The rearrangement links TRBV27 to TRBJ1-1, with D hard to call. CDR3 length equals 12 residues. V was pared by 8 bases and J by 3 bases, with 10 bases between. Germline CDR1 is MNHEY and CDR2 is SMNVEV (reference sequence). CDR3 DNA: TGTGCCAGCGGGCCCGGGGACACTGAAGCTTTCTTT. This encodes CASGPGDTEAFF.

This clone appeared a single time. This chain links TRBV19 with TRBJ2-2; D remains unclear. The germline V gene has CDR1 LNHDA and CDR2 SQIVND (reference sequence). Trimming removed 4 bases at V and 4 bases at J, with 7 bases between. The length of the CDR3 is 13 residues. The CDR3 bases are TGTGCCAGTAGTAGCGCTCCCACCGGGGAGCTGTTTTTT. Protein: CASSSAPTGELFF.

This clone is a singleton in its sample. This sequence joins TRBV9 and TRBJ2-5; 7 nucleotides agree with TRBD2. From germline, CDR1 is SGDLS and CDR2 YYNGEE. After removal of 0 bases from V and 5 bases from J, the junction contained 7 bases not matched to a gene. This CDR3 spans 15 amino acids. The CDR3 protein is CASSVGWGGEETQYF. DNA for the CDR3: TGTGCCAGCAGCGTAGGGTGGGGGGGGGAGGAGACCCAGTACTTC.

CDR3 sequence: CASSQLNTEAFF. The CDR3, as DNA: TGTGCCAGCAGCCAACTCAACACTGAAGCTTTCTTT. The chain combines TRBV6-5 with TRBJ1-1; no clear D gene. CDR3 length: 12 residues. The germline gives CDR1 MNHEY, CDR2 SVGAGI. V was shortened by 6 bases and J by 2 bases, with 7 bases between the two germline ends.

The chain has TRBV6-5 and TRBJ1-5; the match to TRBD1 covers 9 bases. Looked up from germline, CDR1 is MNHEY and CDR2 is SVGAGI. Trimming removed 6 bases from V and 2 bases from J; junction bases left unmatched: 5. This CDR3 contains 15 residues. This CDR3 is CASSPGQGRNQPQHF. DNA for the CDR3: TGTGCCAGCAGCCCCGGACAGGGGCGCAATCAGCCCCAGCATTTT.

This clone came up a few times. The genes are TRBV9 and TRBJ2-5; tentative D call: TRBD2 (6 bases). Per the germline V gene, CDR1 is SGDLS and CDR2 is YYNGEE. V dropped 4 bases and J dropped 4 bases, with 17 bases sitting between them. The CDR3 spans 15 residues. The CDR3 is CASSPGRGTPETQYF. In nucleotides, the CDR3 is TGTGCCAGCAGCCCCGGACGGGGGACCCCAGAGACCCAGTACTTC. The full variable domain, rest sourced from reference TRBV9 and TRBJ2-5, is DSGVTQTPKHLITATGQRVTLRCSPRSGDLSVYWYQQSLDQGLQFLIQYYNGEERAKGNILERFSAQQFPDLHSELNLSSLELGDSALYFCASSPGRGTPETQYFGPGTRLLVL.